Shown below are 12 T cell receptor beta chains from a single sample sequenced in a study of T cells after yellow fever vaccination. In TCRdb, the 5' RACE reads were re-called with MiXCR into one record per CDR3 protein. The sample has about 130,000 distinct CDR3 sequences; approximately 6.6% are singletons. The sequencing used CD4+ T cells sorted from PBMCs, collected 10 days after the yellow fever booster vaccination. These receptors were obtained from a man aged 25-40 years who received the YFV17D yellow fever vaccine.

There are a few counts of this clonotype. This rearrangement joins TRBV20-1 to TRBJ2-1; D gene unclear. The CDR3 is 14 residues long. CDR1 and CDR2 (germline): DFQATT, SNEGSKA (reference sequence). The CDR3 DNA follows: TGCAGCCCCGTAGGTTCGAGCTCCTACAATGAGCAGTTCTTC. It specifies CSPVGSSSYNEQFF.

This clonotype has a count of ten or more. This rearrangement joins TRBV7-2 to TRBJ2-3; D is unresolved. This CDR3 spans 14 amino acids. Germline lookup yields CDR1 SGHTA and CDR2 FQGNSA. The V end was cut by 3 bases, the J end by 6 bases, with 13 bases between. In DNA form, the CDR3 reads TGTGCCAGCAGCTTTACTATTGCTATCGATACGCAGTATTTT. Amino acids: CASSFTIAIDTQYF.

The sample holds many counts of this clonotype. This chain connects TRBV5-1 to TRBJ2-1; 10 positions match TRBD1. Germline CDR1 is SGHRS and CDR2 is YFSETQ. The CDR3 covers 14 residues. With V trimmed by 6 bases and J by 15 bases, 15 bases remained unmatched. The CDR3 here is CASTKDLTGGGWFF. For the CDR3, the DNA is TGCGCCAGCACCAAGGACCTGACAGGGGGCGGGTGGTTCTTC.

The CDR3: CASTVDGRQNQPQHF. As DNA, the CDR3 is TGCGCCAGCACGGTGGATGGACGGCAAAATCAGCCCCAGCATTTT. V and J are TRBV5-1 and TRBJ1-5; D ambiguous. Trimming stripped 6 bases from V and 4 bases from J, with 17 bases between. The CDR3 extends over 15 amino acids. Germline lookup yields CDR1 SGHRS and CDR2 YFSETQ.

In this sample, this clonotype turned up many times. V gene TRBV19 combines with J gene TRBJ1-5; TRBD1 is a possible D gene (6 bases). Deletions cut 7 bases from V and 9 bases from J, with 19 bases between. Germline assignment: CDR1 LNHDA and CDR2 SQIVND (reference sequence). The CDR3 is made up of 14 amino acids. The CDR3 reads CASNALDSGGPQHF. The CDR3 region has the DNA TGTGCCAGTAACGCCTTGGACAGCGGAGGGCCCCAGCATTTT.

This clonotype was detected ten times or more. The genes are TRBV6-1 and TRBJ2-5, with D tentatively TRBD2 (5 bases). V lost 5 bases and J 5 bases, leaving 18 bases between the germline ends. Per the germline V gene, CDR1 is MNHNS and CDR2 is SASEGT. This CDR3 has 15 amino acids. As DNA, the CDR3 is TGTGCCAGCAGTCGCCTAGCTCCGCCTAGCGAGACCCAGTACTTC. It yields the protein CASSRLAPPSETQYF.

This clonotype has at least ten counts. The chain has TRBV20-1 and TRBJ2-7, with D maybe TRBD1 (6 bases). Germline V lookup: CDR1 DFQATT, CDR2 SNEGSKA (reference sequence). Trimming stripped 3 bases from V and 2 bases from J, with 14 bases between. The CDR3 sequence is 14 residues long. CDR3 residues: CSASDTTGTYEQYF. DNA of the CDR3: TGCAGTGCTAGCGACACCACAGGGACCTACGAGCAGTACTTC.

This clonotype was detected ten times or more. The rearrangement joins TRBV15 to TRBJ2-5; D unclear. The CDR3 is made up of 11 amino acids. V was cut by 4 bases and J by 1 base, with 1 base left in between. Germline CDR1 LNHNV, CDR2 YYDKDF (reference sequence). In nucleotides, the CDR3 is TGTGCCACCAGCACCCAAGAGACCCAGTACTTC. Amino acid sequence: CATSTQETQYF.

CDR3 sequence (DNA): TGCAGTGCTGCGGGACTAGCGGGAGGGCAGGGCAATGAGCAGTTCTTC. This translates into CSAAGLAGGQGNEQFF. The rearrangement uses TRBV20-1 and TRBJ2-1; TRBD2 agrees at 16 bases. After removal of 5 bases from V and 6 bases from J, the junction contained 7 bases not matched to a gene. The CDR3 covers 16 residues. Germline V gene lookup returns CDR1 DFQATT and CDR2 SNEGSKA (reference sequence).

This clonotype was seen repeatedly, ten times or more. CDR3 nucleotide sequence: TGCGCCAGCAGCCAAGACCACAATGAGCAGTTCTTC. It yields the protein CASSQDHNEQFF. The V call is TRBV5-1, the J call TRBJ2-1; D unclear. The CDR3 length is 12 residues. The germline gives CDR1 SGHRS, CDR2 YFSETQ. V lost 4 bases and J 5 bases, leaving 7 bases between the germline ends. The variable domain in full, completed from reference TRBV5-1 and TRBJ2-1, reads KAGVTQTPRYLIKTRGQQVTLSCSPISGHRSVSWYQQTPGQGLQFLFEYFSETQRNKGNFPGRFSGRQFSNSRSEMNVSTLELGDSALYLCASSQDHNEQFFGPGTRLTVL.

This clonotype was observed a few times. This chain links TRBV7-2 with TRBJ1-3; D not resolved. This CDR3 region has 15 residues. CDR1 is SGHTA, CDR2 FQGNSA, per germline. Trimming took off 5 bases at V and 1 base at J, with 12 bases between the two ends. The CDR3 is CASSRDSISGNTIYF. The DNA of the CDR3 is TGTGCCAGCAGCCGAGACTCAATTTCTGGAAACACCATATATTTT.

Many counts were recorded for this clonotype. The chain employs TRBV7-2 and TRBJ2-1, with D possibly matching TRBD2 (5 bases). CDR3 length: 16 residues. With 5 bases removed from V and 2 bases from J, the gap between germline ends came to 16 bases. Germline CDR1 and CDR2: SGHTA and FQGNSA. The CDR3 protein is CASSKLTRVPYNEQFF. CDR3 nucleotide sequence: TGTGCCAGCAGCAAACTCACTAGGGTCCCCTACAATGAGCAGTTCTTC.